This is a list of T cell receptor beta chains from one sample in a study of radiotherapy plus CTLA-4 blockade in lung cancer. Assay: immunoSEQ multiplex PCR; the TCRdb copy retains only in-frame clones and omits some. The repertoire includes approximately 41,000 clones, roughly 75% of them detected once, and roughly 10% sits in the top ten. Source: peripheral blood, taken from a patient treated with radiotherapy plus ipilimumab. The receptor source for this set is a human donor with non-small cell lung cancer who had stable disease on radiotherapy plus ipilimumab. Each CDR3 is given with its conserved first and last residue. Each record gives: J gene, D gene, V gene, clone size, CDR3 DNA, CDR3 protein. The D gene is left open where the match is weak. Expanded clones get a size class; other rows say once, few or many, or leave the size out.

TRBJ1-2 | - | TRBV10-1 | - | TGCGCCAGCAGTGATATTTTCCCCGCCGGGGACATCCATGGCTACACCTTC | CASSDIFPAGDIHGYTF
TRBJ2-3 | - | TRBV10-3 | - | TGTGCCATCAGTGAGTCGACAGCAGATACGCAGTATTTT | CAISESTADTQYF
TRBJ1-1 | - | TRBV30 | few | TGTGCCTGGAGTGTACCTTGGGAGGAGGTGGGAGACACTGAAGCTTTCTTT | CAWSVPWEEVGDTEAFF
TRBJ2-1 | TRBD2 | TRBV6-4 | few | TGTGCCAGCAGTGACACCAGCGGGGGATACAATGAGCAGTTCTTC | CASSDTSGGYNEQFF
TRBJ2-3 | - | TRBV11-3 | - | TGTGCCAGCAAATCCTCGCCGGGAAAACCGCCCACAGATACGCAGTATTTT | CASKSSPGKPPTDTQYF
TRBJ2-3 | TRBD1 | TRBV5-1 | - | TGCGCCAGCAGCTACGGGACAGTCGGTACGCAGTATTTT | CASSYGTVGTQYF
TRBJ2-4 | - | TRBV7-9 | - | TGTGCCAGCAGCCCGGGAGACTTC | CASSPGDF
TRBJ2-5 | TRBD2 | TRBV5-1 | once | TGCGCCAGCAGCCCTCGGTCTAGCGGGGGGTCCTCCCGCCAAGAGACCCAGTACTTC | CASSPRSSGGSSRQETQYF
TRBJ2-3 | - | TRBV6-5 | - | TGTGCCAGCAGTTACAGCCAGGGTAGCACAGATACGCAGTATTTT | CASSYSQGSTDTQYF
TRBJ2-5 | - | TRBV10-3 | once | TGTGCCATCAGCCCGAGGGGGGGCAGGGAGACCCAGTACTTC | CAISPRGGRETQYF
TRBJ2-1 | - | TRBV27 | - | TGTGCCAGCAGGACGTGGGCAGGGTCGAATGAGCAGTTCTTC | CASRTWAGSNEQFF
TRBJ2-6 | TRBD1 | TRBV29-1 | few | TGCAGCGTTGAAGGGACAGGGGGCTCTGGGGCCAACGTCCTGACTTTC | CSVEGTGGSGANVLTF
TRBJ2-2 | TRBD2 | TRBV7-2 | - | TGTGCCAGCAGCTTAGTTGGCGGGGGGGAGGTCGGGGAGCTGTTTTTT | CASSLVGGGEVGELFF
TRBJ2-4 | - | TRBV29-1 | - | TGCAGCGTTGAGAGCAGGGGTAGGGACATTCAGTACTTC | CSVESRGRDIQYF
TRBJ2-1 | TRBD1 | TRBV29-1 | - | TGCAGCGCCCCCGGGACAGACTACAATGAGCAGTTCTTC | CSAPGTDYNEQFF
TRBJ1-2 | - | TRBV15 | - | TGTGCCACCAGCGGATACCGTCATGACAGTTCCTATGGCTACACCTTC | CATSGYRHDSSYGYTF
TRBJ1-3 | - | TRBV30 | - | TGTGCCTGGGACAAGGGGGACTCTGGAAACACCATATATTTT | CAWDKGDSGNTIYF